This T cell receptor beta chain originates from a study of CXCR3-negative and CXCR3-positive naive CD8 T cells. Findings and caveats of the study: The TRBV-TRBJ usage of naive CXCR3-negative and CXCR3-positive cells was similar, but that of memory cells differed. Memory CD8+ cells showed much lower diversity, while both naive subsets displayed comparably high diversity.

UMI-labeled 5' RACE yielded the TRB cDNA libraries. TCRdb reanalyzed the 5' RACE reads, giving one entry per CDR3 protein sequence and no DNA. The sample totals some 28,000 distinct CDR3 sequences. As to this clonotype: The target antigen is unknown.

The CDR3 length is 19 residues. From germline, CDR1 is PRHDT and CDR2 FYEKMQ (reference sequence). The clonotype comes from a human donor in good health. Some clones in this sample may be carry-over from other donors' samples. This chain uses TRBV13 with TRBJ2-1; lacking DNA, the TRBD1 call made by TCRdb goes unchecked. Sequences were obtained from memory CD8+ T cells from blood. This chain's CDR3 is CASSLKSSGDRAFGNEQFF. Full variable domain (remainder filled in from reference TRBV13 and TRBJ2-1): AAGVIQSPRHLIKEKRETATLKCYPIPRHDTVYWYQQGPGQDPQFLISFYEKMQSDKGSIPDRFSAQQFSDYHSELNMSSLELGDSALYFCASSLKSSGDRAFGNEQFFGPGTRLTVL.